A single sample gave rise to the 13 T cell receptor beta chains below, sequenced in a study of spatial heterogeneity in lung cancer. MiXCR, applied by TCRdb to the 5' RACE reads, yields one record per CDR3 protein. The table records about 110,000 distinct CDR3 sequences, approximately 11% of them present only once. The time point: blood at routine non-recurrence follow-up after resection. This material consisted of PBMCs, taken at follow-up. These receptors came from a female donor with early-stage non-small cell lung cancer.

The CDR3 reads CASSFLSTGGRSDTQYF. DNA for the CDR3: TGTGCCAGCAGCTTTCTCTCGACAGGGGGAAGATCAGATACGCAGTATTTT. The V and J genes are TRBV7-3 and TRBJ2-3; the match to TRBD1 covers 9 bases. The CDR3 loop spans 17 amino acids. Germline V gene data show CDR1 as SGHTA and CDR2 as FQGTGA. Losses at the gene ends were 3 bases for V and 4 bases for J; bases not matched to a gene: 11.

CDR3 amino acids: CASSRGQGSADTQYF. The CDR3 region has the DNA TGCGCCAGCAGCCGGGGACAGGGGAGCGCAGATACGCAGTATTTT. The V gene is TRBV4-1, the J gene TRBJ2-3; TRBD1 matches at 10 bases. The CDR3 contains 15 residues. Germline loops: CDR1 MGHRA, CDR2 YSYEKL. With V trimmed by 4 bases and J by 4 bases, 5 bases remained unmatched.

Remarks on this clonotype: Relative to the germline gene, one junction end is altered; a read error may explain this. The chain joins TRBV7-7 to TRBJ2-3; D not resolved. CDR1 is SSHAT and CDR2 is FNYEAQ in the germline V gene (reference sequence). The CDR3 is made up of 15 amino acids. The CDR3 region is CASSLDGASTDTQYF. Here the CDR3 DNA reads TGTGCTAGCAGCTTAGATGGAGCTAGCACAGATACGCAGTATTTT.

The chain couples TRBV20-1 to TRBJ1-5; D not resolved. Trimming removed 3 bases from V and 9 bases from J, with 21 bases in between. The CDR3 loop spans 15 amino acids. Germline CDR1 DFQATT, CDR2 SNEGSKA (reference sequence). This chain's CDR3 is CSARSYGTGFGPQHF. DNA for the CDR3: TGCAGTGCTAGGTCGTATGGCACGGGATTCGGGCCCCAGCATTTT.

The chain links TRBV7-2 to TRBJ2-1, with a possible D match to TRBD2 (5 bases). Germline V gives CDR1 SGHTA, CDR2 FQGNSA. V gave up 1 base and J gave up 6 bases, with 10 bases separating them. This CDR3 has 14 amino acids. The CDR3 DNA sequence: TGTGCCAGCAGCTTAGAGGGAGCCACCAATGAGCAGTTCTTC. Translation: CASSLEGATNEQFF.

This chain joins TRBV3-1 and TRBJ2-5; 10 bases are a match to TRBD2. Germline loops: CDR1 LGHDT, CDR2 YNNKEL (reference sequence). V was pared by 3 bases and J by 4 bases, with 2 bases of the junction left unmatched. The CDR3 is made up of 14 amino acids. This CDR3 is CASSQRTSGETQYF. The CDR3 DNA follows: TGTGCCAGCAGCCAGCGGACTAGCGGAGAGACCCAGTACTTC.

This clonotype was detected only a few times. The V call is TRBV10-3, the J call TRBJ1-5; possible D gene TRBD1, 5 bases. V lost 2 bases and J lost 3, with 8 bases in between. Germline CDR1 and CDR2: ENHRY and SYGVKD. This CDR3 contains 14 residues. CDR3 protein: CAISEMGDNQPQHF. The CDR3 DNA reads as TGTGCCATCAGTGAGATGGGGGACAATCAGCCCCAGCATTTT.

The V gene is TRBV27, the J gene TRBJ2-1; 7 bases match TRBD2. With V trimmed by 2 bases and J by 5 bases, 3 bases remained unmatched. Looked up from germline, CDR1 is MNHEY and CDR2 is SMNVEV (reference sequence). The CDR3 is 14 amino acids. CDR3 sequence: CASSLVSGNNEQFF. Here the CDR3 DNA reads TGTGCCAGCAGTTTAGTCAGCGGGAACAATGAGCAGTTCTTC.

This chain joins TRBV20-1 and TRBJ1-5; D uncertain. V gave up 0 bases and J gave up 2 bases, with 8 bases separating them. CDR1 is DFQATT, CDR2 SNEGSKA, per germline (reference sequence). CDR3 size: 14 residues. The CDR3 loop reads CSAREWTGNQPQHF. In DNA form, the CDR3 reads TGCAGTGCTAGAGAGTGGACGGGCAATCAGCCCCAGCATTTT.

This clonotype has a handful of counts. The rearrangement uses TRBV5-6 and TRBJ2-1; D unresolved. Deletions cut 1 base from V and 9 bases from J, with 8 bases between. The CDR3 is made up of 12 amino acids. Germline CDR1 and CDR2: SGHDT and YYEEEE. CDR3 in DNA: TGTGCCAGCAGCTTGCTTGGTGGTGAGCAGTTCTTC. Amino acid sequence: CASSLLGGEQFF.

This clonotype was detected a few times. The gene calls are TRBV18 and TRBJ2-7; 9 bases agree with TRBD1. Per germline, CDR1 KGHSH and CDR2 LQKENI. The CDR3 contains 17 residues. Trimming removed 3 bases from V and 3 bases from J; junction bases left unmatched: 12. CDR3 protein: CASSPSIMGQGYYEQYV. DNA for the CDR3: TGTGCCAGCTCACCCTCGATCATGGGACAGGGATACTACGAGCAGTACGTC.

The sample holds many counts of this clonotype. The chain has TRBV19 and TRBJ1-3, with D maybe TRBD1 (6 bases). The V gene's germline CDR1 is LNHDA and CDR2 SQIVND (reference sequence). This CDR3 comprises 15 residues. V lost 4 bases to trimming and J lost 0 bases, with 10 bases between them. The CDR3 DNA reads as TGTGCCAGTAGTACCCAGACAGGCTCTGGAAACACCATATATTTT. As protein: CASSTQTGSGNTIYF.

V gene TRBV20-1 combines with J gene TRBJ2-7, with TRBD2 matching 7 bases. The CDR3 has 12 amino acids. The J segment lost 1 base and the V segment lost 6 bases, leaving 3 bases of the junction unmatched. Germline values: CDR1 DFQATT, CDR2 SNEGSKA (reference sequence). As DNA, the CDR3 is TGCAGTGCCAGCGGGACTTCCTACGAGCAGTACTTC. As protein: CSASGTSYEQYF.